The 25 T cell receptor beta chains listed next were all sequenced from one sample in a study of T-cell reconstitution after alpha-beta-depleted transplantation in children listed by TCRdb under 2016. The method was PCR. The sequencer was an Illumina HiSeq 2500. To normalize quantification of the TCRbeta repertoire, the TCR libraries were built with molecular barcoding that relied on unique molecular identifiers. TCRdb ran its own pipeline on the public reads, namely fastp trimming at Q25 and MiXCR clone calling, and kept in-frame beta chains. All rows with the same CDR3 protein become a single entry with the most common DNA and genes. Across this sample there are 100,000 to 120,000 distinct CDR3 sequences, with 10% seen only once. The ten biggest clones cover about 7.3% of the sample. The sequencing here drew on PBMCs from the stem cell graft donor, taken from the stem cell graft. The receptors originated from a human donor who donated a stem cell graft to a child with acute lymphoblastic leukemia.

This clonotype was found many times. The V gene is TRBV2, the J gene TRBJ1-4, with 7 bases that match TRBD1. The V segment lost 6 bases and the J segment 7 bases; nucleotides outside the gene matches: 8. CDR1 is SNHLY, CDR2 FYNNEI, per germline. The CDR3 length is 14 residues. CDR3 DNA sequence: TGTGCCAGCAGCCGACAGGGTCCCCGTGAAAAACTGTTTTTT. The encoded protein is CASSRQGPREKLFF.

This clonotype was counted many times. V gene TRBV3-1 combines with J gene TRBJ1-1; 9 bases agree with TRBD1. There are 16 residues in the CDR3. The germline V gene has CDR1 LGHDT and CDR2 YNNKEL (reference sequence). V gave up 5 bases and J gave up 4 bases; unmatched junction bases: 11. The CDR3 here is CASSGGDRVWGTEAFF. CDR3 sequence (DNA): TGTGCCAGCAGCGGTGGGGACAGGGTTTGGGGCACTGAAGCTTTCTTT.

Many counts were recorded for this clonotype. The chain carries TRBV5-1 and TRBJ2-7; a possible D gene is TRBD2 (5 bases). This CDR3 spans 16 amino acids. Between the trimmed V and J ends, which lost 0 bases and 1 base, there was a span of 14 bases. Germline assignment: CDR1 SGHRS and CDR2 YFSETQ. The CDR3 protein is CASSLDGSPGSYEQYF. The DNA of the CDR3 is TGCGCCAGCAGCTTGGATGGAAGCCCGGGGTCCTACGAGCAGTACTTC.

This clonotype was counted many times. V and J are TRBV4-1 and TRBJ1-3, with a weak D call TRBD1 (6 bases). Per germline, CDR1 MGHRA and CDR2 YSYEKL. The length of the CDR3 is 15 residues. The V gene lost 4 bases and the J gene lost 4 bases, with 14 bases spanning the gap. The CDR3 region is CASSLAGEMGNTIYF. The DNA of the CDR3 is TGCGCCAGCAGCCTCGCAGGGGAAATGGGAAACACCATATATTTT.

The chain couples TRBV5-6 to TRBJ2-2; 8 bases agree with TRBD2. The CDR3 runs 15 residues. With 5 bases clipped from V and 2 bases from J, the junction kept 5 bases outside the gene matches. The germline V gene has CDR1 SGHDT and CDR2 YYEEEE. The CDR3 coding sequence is TGTGCCAGCAGGGCGGGAGGACGTAACACCGGGGAGCTGTTTTTT. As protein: CASRAGGRNTGELFF.

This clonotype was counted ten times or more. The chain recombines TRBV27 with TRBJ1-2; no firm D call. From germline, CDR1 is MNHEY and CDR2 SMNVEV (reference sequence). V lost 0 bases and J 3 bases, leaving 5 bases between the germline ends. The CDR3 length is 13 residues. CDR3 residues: CASSLSRDYGYTF. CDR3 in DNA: TGTGCCAGCAGTTTATCGCGGGACTATGGCTACACCTTC.

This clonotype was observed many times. The DNA for the CDR3 is TGCAGCGTTGAAATGGGTCGAAACGGGGAGCTGTTTTTT. Protein: CSVEMGRNGELFF. This chain uses TRBV29-1 with TRBJ2-2; unclear D gene. The CDR3 spans 13 residues. Trimming removed 2 bases at V and 7 bases at J, with 11 bases between. The germline V gene has CDR1 SQVTM and CDR2 ANQGSEA.

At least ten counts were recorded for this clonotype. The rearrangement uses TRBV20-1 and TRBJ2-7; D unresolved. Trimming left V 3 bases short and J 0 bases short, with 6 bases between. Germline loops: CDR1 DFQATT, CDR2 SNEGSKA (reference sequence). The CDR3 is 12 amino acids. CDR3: CSARRSSYEQYF. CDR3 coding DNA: TGCAGTGCTAGGAGAAGCTCCTACGAGCAGTACTTC.

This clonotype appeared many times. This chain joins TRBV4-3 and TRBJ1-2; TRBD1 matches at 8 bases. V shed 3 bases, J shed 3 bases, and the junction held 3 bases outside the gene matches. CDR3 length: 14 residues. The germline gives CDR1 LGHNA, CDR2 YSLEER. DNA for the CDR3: TGCGCCAGCAGCCATGGACAGGGAGACTATGGCTACACCTTC. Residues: CASSHGQGDYGYTF.

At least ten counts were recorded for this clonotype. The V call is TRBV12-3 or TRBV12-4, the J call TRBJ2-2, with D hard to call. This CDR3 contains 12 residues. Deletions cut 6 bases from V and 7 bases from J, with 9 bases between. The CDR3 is CASSISSGELFF. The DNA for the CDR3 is TGTGCCAGCAGCATAAGTAGCGGGGAGCTGTTTTTT.

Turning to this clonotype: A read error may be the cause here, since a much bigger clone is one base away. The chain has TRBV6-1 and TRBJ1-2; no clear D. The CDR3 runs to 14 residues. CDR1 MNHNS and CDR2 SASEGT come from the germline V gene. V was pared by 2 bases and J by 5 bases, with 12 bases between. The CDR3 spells CASSESWKGYGYTF. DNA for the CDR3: TGTGCCAGCAGTGAAAGCTGGAAGGGATATGGCTACACCTTC.

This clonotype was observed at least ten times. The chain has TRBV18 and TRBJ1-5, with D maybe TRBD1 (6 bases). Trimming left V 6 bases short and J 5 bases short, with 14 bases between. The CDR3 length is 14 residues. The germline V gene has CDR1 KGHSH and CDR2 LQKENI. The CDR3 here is CASSQQGRDQPQHF. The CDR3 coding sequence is TGTGCCAGCTCCCAACAGGGTCGGGATCAGCCCCAGCATTTT. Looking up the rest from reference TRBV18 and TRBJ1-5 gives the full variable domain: NAGVMQNPRHLVRRRGQEARLRCSPMKGHSHVYWYRQLPEEGLKFMVYLQKENIIDESGMPKERFSAEFPKEGPSILRIQQVVRGDSAAYFCASSQQGRDQPQHFGDGTRLSIL.

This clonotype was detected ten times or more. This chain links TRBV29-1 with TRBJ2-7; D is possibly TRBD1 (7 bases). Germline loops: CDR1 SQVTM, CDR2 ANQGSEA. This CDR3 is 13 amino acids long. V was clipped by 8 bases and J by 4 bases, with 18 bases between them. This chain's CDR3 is CSTRRDRGYEQYF. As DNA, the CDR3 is TGCAGCACTCGGAGGGACAGAGGGTACGAGCAGTACTTC.

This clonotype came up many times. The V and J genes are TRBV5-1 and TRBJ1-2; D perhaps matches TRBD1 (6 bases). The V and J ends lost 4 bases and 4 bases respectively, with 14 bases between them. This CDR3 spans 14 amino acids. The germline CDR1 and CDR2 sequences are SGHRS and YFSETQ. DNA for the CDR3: TGCGCCAGCAGCCCCCCGGGACACCTCTATGGCTACACCTTC. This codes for CASSPPGHLYGYTF.

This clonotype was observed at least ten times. Here the CDR3 DNA reads TGTGCCAGCACCCCCAGTCGGGGGAGAAGTATCTACAATGAGCAGTTCTTC. It encodes CASTPSRGRSIYNEQFF. The chain carries TRBV5-6 and TRBJ2-1; D perhaps matches TRBD2 (6 bases). The CDR3 contains 17 residues. Germline CDR1 reads SGHDT; CDR2 reads YYEEEE. Trimming stripped 6 bases from V and 3 bases from J, with 22 bases between.

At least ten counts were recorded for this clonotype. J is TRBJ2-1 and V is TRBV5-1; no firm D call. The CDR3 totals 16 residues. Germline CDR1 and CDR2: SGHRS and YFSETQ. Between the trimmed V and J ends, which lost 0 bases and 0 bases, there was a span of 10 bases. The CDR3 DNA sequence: TGCGCCAGCAGCTTGGAGCTCCAAAGCTCCTACAATGAGCAGTTCTTC. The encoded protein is CASSLELQSSYNEQFF. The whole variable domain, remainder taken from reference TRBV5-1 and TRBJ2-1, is KAGVTQTPRYLIKTRGQQVTLSCSPISGHRSVSWYQQTPGQGLQFLFEYFSETQRNKGNFPGRFSGRQFSNSRSEMNVSTLELGDSALYLCASSLELQSSYNEQFFGPGTRLTVL.

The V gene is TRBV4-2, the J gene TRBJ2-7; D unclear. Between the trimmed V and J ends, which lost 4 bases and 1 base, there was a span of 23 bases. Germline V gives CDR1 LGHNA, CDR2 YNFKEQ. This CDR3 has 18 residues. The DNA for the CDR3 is TGTGCCAGCAGCCGACCCCCTTTGGGCGACTCAAAGTCCTACGAGCAGTACTTC. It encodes CASSRPPLGDSKSYEQYF.

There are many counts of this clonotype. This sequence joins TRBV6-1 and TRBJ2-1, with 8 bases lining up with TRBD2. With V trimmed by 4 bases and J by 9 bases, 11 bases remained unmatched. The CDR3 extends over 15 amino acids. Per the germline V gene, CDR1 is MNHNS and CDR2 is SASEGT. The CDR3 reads CASSAGRGGNSEQFF. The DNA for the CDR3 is TGTGCCAGCAGTGCCGGGAGGGGCGGCAATAGTGAGCAGTTCTTC.

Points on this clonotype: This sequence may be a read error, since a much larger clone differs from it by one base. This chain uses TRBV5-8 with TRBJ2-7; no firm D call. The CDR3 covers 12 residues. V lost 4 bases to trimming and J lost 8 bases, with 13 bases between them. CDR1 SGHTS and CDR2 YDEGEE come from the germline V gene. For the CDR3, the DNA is TGTGCCAGCAGCCGGCTGGGTCGGCAGCAGTACTTC. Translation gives CASSRLGRQQYF.

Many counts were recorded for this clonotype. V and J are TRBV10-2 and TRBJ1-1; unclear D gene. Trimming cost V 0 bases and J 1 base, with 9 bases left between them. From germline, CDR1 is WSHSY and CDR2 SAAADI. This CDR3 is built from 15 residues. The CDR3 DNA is TGCGCCAGCAGTGAGTCTGGGTGGGAGAACACTGAAGCTTTCTTT. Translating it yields CASSESGWENTEAFF.

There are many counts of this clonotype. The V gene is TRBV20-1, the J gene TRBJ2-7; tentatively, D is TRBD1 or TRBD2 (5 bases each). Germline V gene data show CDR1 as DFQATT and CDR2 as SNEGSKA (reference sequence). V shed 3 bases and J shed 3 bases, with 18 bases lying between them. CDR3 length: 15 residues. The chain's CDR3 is CSARVRRGANYEQYF. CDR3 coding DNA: TGCAGTGCTAGGGTGCGTCGGGGCGCGAACTACGAGCAGTACTTC.

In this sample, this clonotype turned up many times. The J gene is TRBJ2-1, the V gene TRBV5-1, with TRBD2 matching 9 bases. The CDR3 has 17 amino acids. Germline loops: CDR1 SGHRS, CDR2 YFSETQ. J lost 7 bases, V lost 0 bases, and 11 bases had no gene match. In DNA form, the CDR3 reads TGCGCCAGCAGCTTGGCCGCCGGCCTAGCGGGGCGGAATGAGCAGTTCTTC. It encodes CASSLAAGLAGRNEQFF.

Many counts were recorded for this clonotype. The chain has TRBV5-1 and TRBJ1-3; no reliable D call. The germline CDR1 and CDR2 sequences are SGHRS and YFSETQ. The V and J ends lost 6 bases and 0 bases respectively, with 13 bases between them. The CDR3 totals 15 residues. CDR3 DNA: TGCGCCAGCACCGAAGGACGGTCCTCTGGAAACACCATATATTTT. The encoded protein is CASTEGRSSGNTIYF.

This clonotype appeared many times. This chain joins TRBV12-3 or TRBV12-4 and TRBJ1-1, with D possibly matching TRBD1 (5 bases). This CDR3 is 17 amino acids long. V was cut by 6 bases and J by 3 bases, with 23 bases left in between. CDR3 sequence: CASRPPGAGMGYTEAFF. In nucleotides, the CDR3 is TGTGCCAGCAGACCTCCGGGAGCAGGGATGGGGTACACTGAAGCTTTCTTT.

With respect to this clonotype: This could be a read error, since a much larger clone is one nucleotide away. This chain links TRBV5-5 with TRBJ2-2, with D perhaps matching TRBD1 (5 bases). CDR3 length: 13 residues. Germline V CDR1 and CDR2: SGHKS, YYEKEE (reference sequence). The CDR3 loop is CPSSPDTAGELFF. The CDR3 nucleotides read TGTCCCAGCAGCCCGGACACGGCCGGGGAGCTGTTTTTT. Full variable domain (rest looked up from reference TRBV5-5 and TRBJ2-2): DAGVTQSPTHLIKTRGQQVTLRCSPISGHKSVSWYQQVLGQGPQFIFQYYEKEERGRGNFPDRFSARQFPNYSSELNVNALLLGDSALYLCPSSPDTAGELFFGEGSRLTVL.